These T cell receptor beta chains were read from a single sample in a study of identical twins. Each CDR3 protein is one row after TCRdb ran MiXCR on the 5' RACE reads. The sample records hundreds of thousands of distinct CDR3 sequences, 15% to 20% being singletons. These records were also assigned to another study, of T cells expressing NK-cell markers.

Sequencing was carried out using PBMCs. These receptors all come from a woman aged 18 to 35 in good health. The CDR3 runs from the conserved cysteine through the conserved F or W. The D gene is left open where the match is weak. Some rows have no size entry. The others give once, few or many, or a class for an expanded clone.

CDR3 DNA | CDR3 protein | clone size | V gene | D gene | J gene
TGCGCCAGCAGCTTACCGGGACTGGGCGGGGATACGCAGTATTTT | CASSLPGLGGDTQYF | . | TRBV5-1 | . | TRBJ2-3
TGCGCCAGCAAGGGCGAGTACGAGCAGTACTTC | CASKGEYEQYF | few | TRBV10-2 | . | TRBJ2-7
TGTGCCAGCAGCCCATCAGGGTTCAGTGGCTACACCTTC | CASSPSGFSGYTF | few | TRBV7-9 | . | TRBJ1-2
TGTGCCAGCAGCAGCTTAAGGGGGGGGAATAACTTAAAGGAAAAACTGTTTTTT | CASSSLRGGNNLKEKLFF | . | TRBV11-1 | . | TRBJ1-4
TGCGCCAGCAGCACCCCAGTAGGAGGCGTCTTTAGGACCTACAATGAGCAGTTCTTC | CASSTPVGGVFRTYNEQFF | . | TRBV5-1 | . | TRBJ2-1
TGTGCCAGCAGTGAACTGCGGAGGGTGGGGGCCGAGCAGTACTTC | CASSELRRVGAEQYF | few | TRBV27 | . | TRBJ2-7
TGCGCCAGCAGATCTGTCTCGGTGGCTAACACCGGGGAGCTGTTTTTT | CASRSVSVANTGELFF | few | TRBV5-1 | . | TRBJ2-2
TGTGCCAGCAGCTTTGAAGCGAGTGCGAGGGAGCAGTTCTTC | CASSFEASAREQFF | . | TRBV7-9 | . | TRBJ2-1
TGTGCCAGCAGTTCCCCCGACAGGGTAGAGCGAGAGACCCAGTACTTC | CASSSPDRVERETQYF | few | TRBV12-3/TRBV12-4 | TRBD1 | TRBJ2-5
TGTGCCAGCAGTAAGAGGGCGCAGGATATATCGATCGGCTACACCTTC | CASSKRAQDISIGYTF | few | TRBV14 | . | TRBJ1-2
TGCAGTGCTAGAGGGCAAGAGACCCAGTACTTC | CSARGQETQYF | few | TRBV20-1 | . | TRBJ2-5
TGTGCCAGCAGTTACTCTGGCGGGGCACAAGAGACCCAGTACTTC | CASSYSGGAQETQYF | . | TRBV6-5 | . | TRBJ2-5
TGCGCCAGCAGCTTGGGGTCGGACGGGACTGAAGCTTTCTTT | CASSLGSDGTEAFF | . | TRBV5-1 | . | TRBJ1-1
TGTGCCAGCAGCGTTGGAAGCGGGAGTAGCGGTGAGCAGTACTTC | CASSVGSGSSGEQYF | few | TRBV9 | TRBD2 | TRBJ2-7
TGTGCCAGCAGCTTAGTACAGCGCCACGAGCAGTACTTC | CASSLVQRHEQYF | few | TRBV7-8 | . | TRBJ2-7
TGCGCCAGCAGCTTATATACCGGGACAGCGAACACTGAAGCTTTCTTT | CASSLYTGTANTEAFF | . | TRBV4-3 | TRBD1 | TRBJ1-1
TGCAGCGCGACAGGGGGTGAAGAAAAACTGTTTTTT | CSATGGEEKLFF | . | TRBV20-1 | TRBD1 | TRBJ1-4
TGTGCCAGCAGCGTAGTGGGGGACGGGGAGCTGTTTTTT | CASSVVGDGELFF | . | TRBV9 | . | TRBJ2-2
TGTGCCAGCAGACAGGCCTGGCGCACTGAAGCTTTCTTT | CASRQAWRTEAFF | many | TRBV6-1 | . | TRBJ1-1
TGTGCCAGCAGCCGCTCGAGGGGGCGAACTAGCACAGATACGCAGTATTTT | CASSRSRGRTSTDTQYF | many | TRBV7-9 | TRBD1 | TRBJ2-3
TGTGCCAGCAGCCCCGATAGACTAGCGGGAACAGATACGCAGTATTTT | CASSPDRLAGTDTQYF | . | TRBV7-9 | TRBD2 | TRBJ2-3
TGCAGTGCTAGAGTGGGCGGGACCACAGATACGCAGTATTTT | CSARVGGTTDTQYF | few | TRBV20-1 | . | TRBJ2-3
TGTGCCTGGAGTATGAAGGGGGGAGAAAACATTCAGTACTTC | CAWSMKGGENIQYF | few | TRBV30 | . | TRBJ2-4
TGTGCCTACGAGGCAGGGGACACAGATACGCAGTATTTT | CAYEAGDTDTQYF | . | TRBV30 | . | TRBJ2-3
TGTGCTAGTGGTTTGGTACCCTCGCCTGGGAAGAGGGGCTACACCTTC | CASGLVPSPGKRGYTF | few | TRBV12-5 | . | TRBJ1-2
TGTGCCATCAGTGGGGCTACTACGGACAGCCACTCAGCTAACTATGGCTACACCTTC | CAISGATTDSHSANYGYTF | . | TRBV10-3 | . | TRBJ1-2
TGTGCCAGCAGCTTAGCGGGACTAGCGGGGGCCCTTACATCCTACAATGAGCAGTTCTTC | CASSLAGLAGALTSYNEQFF | . | TRBV7-2 | TRBD2 | TRBJ2-1
TGTGCCAGCAGCTTAACACAGGGGACCGGGGAGCTGTTTTTT | CASSLTQGTGELFF | . | TRBV7-9 | TRBD1 | TRBJ2-2
TGTGCCAGCAGTTTCGGCGGGGGTGTGTACGAGCAGTACTTC | CASSFGGGVYEQYF | few | TRBV12-3/TRBV12-4 | TRBD2 | TRBJ2-7
TGTGCCAGCCTAGCGGGCAATGAGCAGTTCTTC | CASLAGNEQFF | . | TRBV27 | TRBD2 | TRBJ2-1
TGCAGCGTTGGGGGGACTAGCGGGAGGTTAACCCGGCCAGAGACCCAGTACTTC | CSVGGTSGRLTRPETQYF | few | TRBV29-1 | TRBD2 | TRBJ2-5
TGCGCCAGCAGCTGGAAGGGGCCGGAGACCCAGTACTTC | CASSWKGPETQYF | few | TRBV5-1 | . | TRBJ2-5
TGTGCCAGCAGTTTAGGGGGCAACCAGTACTTC | CASSLGGNQYF | . | TRBV12-3/TRBV12-4 | . | TRBJ2-5
TGTGCCAGCAGTTACTCCCGTCCGAACACTGAAGCTTTCTTT | CASSYSRPNTEAFF | few | TRBV6-5 | . | TRBJ1-1
TGTGCCAGCACCAGAGGAGGACTAGCGGCCTCCTACAATGAGCAGTTCTTC | CASTRGGLAASYNEQFF | . | TRBV6-1 | TRBD2 | TRBJ2-1
TGCGCCAGCAGCTTCGACATTACCTCCTATAATTCACCCCTCCACTTT | CASSFDITSYNSPLHF | . | TRBV5-1 | . | TRBJ1-6